The T cell receptor (beta chain) described here comes from a study of PD-L1 blockade in urothelial cancer. Assay used: immunoSEQ multiplex PCR; TCRdb lists only in-frame clones, some missing. The sample shows roughly 45,000 clones, roughly 80% of them seen only once. Germline V gene lookup returns CDR1 MNHNS and CDR2 SASEGT. V lost 7 bases, J lost 2 bases, and 4 bases stayed unmatched. The CDR3 spans 14 residues. This sample's time point: peripheral blood 6 weeks after treatment start. This clone was observed a few times. The sequence derives from a man in his 70s with urothelial cancer. The sequencing used PBMCs, collected around atezolizumab (anti-PD-L1) treatment. This chain connects TRBV6-1 to TRBJ2-7; 11 positions agree with TRBD2. DNA of the CDR3: TGTGCCAGCAAGACTAGCGGGATCACCTACGAGCAGTACTTC. This translates into CASKTSGITYEQYF.